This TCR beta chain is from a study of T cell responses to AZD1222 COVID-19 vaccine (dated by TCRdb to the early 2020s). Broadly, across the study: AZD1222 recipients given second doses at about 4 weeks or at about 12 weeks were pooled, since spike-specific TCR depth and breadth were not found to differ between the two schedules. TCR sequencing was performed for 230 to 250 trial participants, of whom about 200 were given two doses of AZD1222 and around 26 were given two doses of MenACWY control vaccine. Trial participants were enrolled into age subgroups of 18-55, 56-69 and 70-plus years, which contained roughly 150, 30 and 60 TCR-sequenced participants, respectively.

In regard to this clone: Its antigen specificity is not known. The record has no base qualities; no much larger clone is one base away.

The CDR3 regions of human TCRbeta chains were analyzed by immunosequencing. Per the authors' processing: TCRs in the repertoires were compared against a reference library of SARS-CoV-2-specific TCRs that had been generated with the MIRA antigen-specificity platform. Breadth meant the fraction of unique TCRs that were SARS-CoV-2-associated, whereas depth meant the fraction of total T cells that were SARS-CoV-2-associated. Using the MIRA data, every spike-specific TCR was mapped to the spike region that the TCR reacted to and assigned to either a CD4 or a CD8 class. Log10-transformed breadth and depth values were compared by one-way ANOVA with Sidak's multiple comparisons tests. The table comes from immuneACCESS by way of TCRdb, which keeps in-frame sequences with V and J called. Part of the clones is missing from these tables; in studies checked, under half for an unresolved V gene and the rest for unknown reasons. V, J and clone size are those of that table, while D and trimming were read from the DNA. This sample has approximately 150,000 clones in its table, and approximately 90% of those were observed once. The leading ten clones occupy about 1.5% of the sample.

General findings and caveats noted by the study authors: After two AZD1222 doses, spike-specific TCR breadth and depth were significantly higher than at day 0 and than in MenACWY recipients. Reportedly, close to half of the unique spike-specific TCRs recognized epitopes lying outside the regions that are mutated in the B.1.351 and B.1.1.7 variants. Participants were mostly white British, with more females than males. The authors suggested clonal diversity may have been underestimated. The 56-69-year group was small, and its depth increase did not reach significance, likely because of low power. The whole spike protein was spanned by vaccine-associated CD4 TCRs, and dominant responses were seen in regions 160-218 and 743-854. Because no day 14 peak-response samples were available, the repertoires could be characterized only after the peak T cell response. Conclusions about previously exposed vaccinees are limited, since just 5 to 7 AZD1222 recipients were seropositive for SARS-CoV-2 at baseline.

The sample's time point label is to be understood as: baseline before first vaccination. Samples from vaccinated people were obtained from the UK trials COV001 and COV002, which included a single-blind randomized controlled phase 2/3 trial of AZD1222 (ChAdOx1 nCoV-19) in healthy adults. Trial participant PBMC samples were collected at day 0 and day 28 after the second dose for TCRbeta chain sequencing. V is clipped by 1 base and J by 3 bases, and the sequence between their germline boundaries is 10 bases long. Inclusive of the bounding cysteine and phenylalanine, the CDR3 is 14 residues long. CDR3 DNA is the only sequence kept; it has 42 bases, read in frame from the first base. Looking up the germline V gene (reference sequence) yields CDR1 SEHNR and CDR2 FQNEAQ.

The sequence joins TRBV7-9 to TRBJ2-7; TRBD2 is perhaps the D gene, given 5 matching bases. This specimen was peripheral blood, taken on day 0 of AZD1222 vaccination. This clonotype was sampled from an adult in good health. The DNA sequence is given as TGTGCCAGCAGCTTAGATGGCGGGTACTACGAGCAGTACTTC. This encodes CASSLDGGYYEQYF.